These 4 T cell receptor beta chains share one sample of origin, sequenced in a study of T cell responses to AZD1222 COVID-19 vaccine. Some clones are missing from TCRdb's copy, which holds only in-frame ones; the method was immunoSEQ multiplex PCR. The sample has 150,000 or so clones, 88% seen once. This specimen consisted of peripheral blood, obtained on day 0 of AZD1222 vaccination. The receptors derive from an adult in good health.

This clone was seen a handful of times. V gene TRBV6-4 combines with J gene TRBJ1-1, with D uncertain. V was trimmed by 4 bases and J by 0 bases, leaving 6 bases between them. CDR1 and CDR2 (germline): MRHNA, SNTAGT. This CDR3 region has 13 residues. The CDR3 reads CASSVGLNTEAFF. The CDR3, as DNA: TGTGCCAGCAGTGTGGGCCTGAACACTGAAGCTTTCTTT.

The CDR3 sequence is CASRHGVANTEAFF. The CDR3 DNA reads TGTGCCAGCAGACATGGGGTTGCGAACACTGAAGCTTTCTTT. V and J are TRBV27 and TRBJ1-1, with D unclear. V dropped 6 bases and J dropped 1 base, with 12 bases sitting between them. Per the germline V gene, CDR1 is MNHEY and CDR2 is SMNVEV (reference sequence). This CDR3 is 14 amino acids long.

V usage is TRBV7-2 and J usage is TRBJ2-7; no reliable D call. Per the germline V gene, CDR1 is SGHTA and CDR2 is FQGNSA. The CDR3 covers 15 residues. V was trimmed by 1 base and J by 6 bases, leaving 16 bases between them. The CDR3 nucleotides are TGTGCCAGCAGCTTAGGGACGGCCAGGATTCCCGAGCAGTACTTC. It codes for CASSLGTARIPEQYF. Full variable domain (rest looked up from reference TRBV7-2 and TRBJ2-7): GAGVSQSPSNKVTEKGKDVELRCDPISGHTALYWYRQSLGQGLEFLIYFQGNSAPDKSGLPSDRFSAERTGGSVSTLTIQRTQQEDSAVYLCASSLGTARIPEQYFGPGTRLTVT.

The DNA for the CDR3 is TGTGCCAGCAGTTACTCCCCGGCCACAGATACGCAGTATTTT. Protein sequence: CASSYSPATDTQYF. The V call is TRBV6-2 or TRBV6-3, the J call TRBJ2-3; unclear D gene. Germline V CDR1 and CDR2: MNHEY, SVGEGT. The CDR3 extends over 14 amino acids. With 0 bases removed from V and 2 bases from J, the gap between germline ends came to 6 bases.